Ten or more counts support the clone carrying this TCR beta chain. A single record per CDR3 protein comes from TCRdb applying MiXCR to the PCR reads. The sample has approximately 500,000 distinct CDR3 sequences, roughly 24% seen once. This entry comes from a study of molecular identifiers for immune sequencing clone quantification. Input material: naive CD8+ T cells from blood, with Jurkat cell RNA spiked in. Documented subset: FACS-sorted CD8+CD4-CCR7+CD45RA+ naive T cells. The clonotype originates from a human donor in good health. Some libraries in this study had Jurkat cell RNA spiked in.

CDR3 loop: CASSFSLGTGNEQFF. CDR3 DNA: TGTGCCAGCAGCTTTAGTCTAGGGACCGGCAATGAGCAGTTCTTC. This chain connects TRBV11-2 to TRBJ2-1; possibly TRBD1 or TRBD2 for D (5 bases each). CDR1 SGHAT and CDR2 FQNNGV come from the germline V gene. This CDR3 has 15 residues. V was shortened by 3 bases and J by 6 bases, with 15 bases between the two germline ends.